The clone carrying this T cell receptor (beta chain) was recorded only once. Its specificity is unknown. The entry originates in a study of cytomegalovirus exposure and HLA in healthy donors. PCR primers comprised 60 Vbeta and 13 Jbeta primers. The assay was immunoSEQ multiplex PCR, and TCRdb's table has in-frame clones only and misses some. The data contain around 120,000 clones, approximately 80% of them seen just once; the ten biggest clones take up about 1.2%. Findings of the study overall: From TCR beta sequences, most subjects' HLA-A and HLA-B alleles were reportedly predicted accurately.

The CDR3 runs to 13 residues. Looked up from germline, CDR1 is MNHEY and CDR2 is SMNVEV (reference sequence). V was shortened by 2 bases and J by 6 bases, with 10 bases between the two germline ends. The source material was PBMCs. V gene TRBV27 combines with J gene TRBJ1-1, with D unclear. This clonotype was sampled from a girl aged 2 to 10 in good health and CMV-seronegative. The CDR3 DNA reads as TGTGCCAGCAGTTTAGGTTCGGTAGCTGAAGCTTTCTTT. This codes for CASSLGSVAEAFF.